This T cell receptor beta chain was recovered during a study of blood T cell repertoires in COVID-19. Turning to the study itself: Samples came from the United States, Italy and Spain, spanning acute and convalescent COVID-19. PBMCs, B-cell-depleted T cells, or T cells were the source of the cDNA or gDNA that made up the material.

The CDR3 covers 17 residues. J lost 2 bases, V lost 0 bases, and 6 bases had no gene match. Germline V gene sequence: CDR1 LNHDA, CDR2 SQIVND (reference sequence). This clone was counted between two and nine times. How the authors handled the data: Reference gene primer amplification gave estimated nucleated cell counts. The assay was immunoSEQ multiplex PCR, and TCRdb's table has in-frame clones only and misses some. V and J calls and clone size are copied from that table; D and trimming were computed from the DNA. The sample records 210,000 or so clones, over 70% being singletons. This sequence originates from a man aged 50 or older with active or convalescent COVID-19. Source material: peripheral blood. The chain uses TRBV19 and TRBJ2-1, with 8 nucleotides matching TRBD2. The CDR3 reads CASSIDLVAGPYNEQFF. CDR3 nucleotide sequence: TGTGCCAGTAGTATAGATCTGGTAGCGGGGCCCTACAATGAGCAGTTCTTC.